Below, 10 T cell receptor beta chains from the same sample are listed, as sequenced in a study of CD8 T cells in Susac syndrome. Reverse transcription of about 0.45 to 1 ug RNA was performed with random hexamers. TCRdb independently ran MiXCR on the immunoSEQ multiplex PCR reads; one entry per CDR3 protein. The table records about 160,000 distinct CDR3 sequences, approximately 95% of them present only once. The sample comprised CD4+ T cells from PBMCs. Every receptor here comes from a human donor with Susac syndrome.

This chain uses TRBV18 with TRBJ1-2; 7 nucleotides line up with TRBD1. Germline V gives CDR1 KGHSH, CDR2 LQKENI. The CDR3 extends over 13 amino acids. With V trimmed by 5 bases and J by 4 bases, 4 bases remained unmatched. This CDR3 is CASSARDSYGYTF. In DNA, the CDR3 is TGTGCCAGCTCAGCCCGGGACAGCTATGGCTACACCTTC.

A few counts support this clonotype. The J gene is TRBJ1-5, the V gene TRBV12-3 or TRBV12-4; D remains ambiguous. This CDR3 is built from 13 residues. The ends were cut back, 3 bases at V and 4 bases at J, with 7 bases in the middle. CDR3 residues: CASSLQENQPQHF. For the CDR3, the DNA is TGTGCCAGCAGTTTGCAGGAAAATCAGCCCCAGCATTTT.

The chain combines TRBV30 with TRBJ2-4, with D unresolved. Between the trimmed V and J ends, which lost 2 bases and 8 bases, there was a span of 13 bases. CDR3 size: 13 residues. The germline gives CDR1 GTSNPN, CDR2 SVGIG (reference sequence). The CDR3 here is CAWSKGYEDIQYF. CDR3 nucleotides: TGTGCCTGGAGTAAAGGGTATGAAGACATTCAGTACTTC.

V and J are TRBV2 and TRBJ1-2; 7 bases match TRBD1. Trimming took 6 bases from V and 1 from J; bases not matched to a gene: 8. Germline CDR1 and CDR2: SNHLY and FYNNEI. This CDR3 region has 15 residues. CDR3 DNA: TGTGCCAGCAGCGAGGGACAGACCCTTAACTATGGCTACACCTTC. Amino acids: CASSEGQTLNYGYTF.

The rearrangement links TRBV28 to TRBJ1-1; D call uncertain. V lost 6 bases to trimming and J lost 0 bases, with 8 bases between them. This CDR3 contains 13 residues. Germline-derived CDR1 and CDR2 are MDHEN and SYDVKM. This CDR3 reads CASSRAVNTEAFF. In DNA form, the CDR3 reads TGTGCCAGCAGCAGAGCTGTGAACACTGAAGCTTTCTTT.

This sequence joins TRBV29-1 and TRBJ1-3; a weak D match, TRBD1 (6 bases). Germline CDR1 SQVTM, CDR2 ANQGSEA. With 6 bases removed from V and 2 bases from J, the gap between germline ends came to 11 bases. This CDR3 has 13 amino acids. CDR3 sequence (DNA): TGCAGCGTCACAGGGAATCCTGGAAACACCATATATTTT. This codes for CSVTGNPGNTIYF.

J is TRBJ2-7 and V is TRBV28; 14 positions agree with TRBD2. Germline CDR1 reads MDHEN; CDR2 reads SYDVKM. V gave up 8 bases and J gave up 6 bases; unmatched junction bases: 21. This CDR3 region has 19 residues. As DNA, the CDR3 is TGTGCCAGCTATTCCCCCCAGACTAGCGGGAGGGCCTTCTCTTCCGAGCAGTACTTC. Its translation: CASYSPQTSGRAFSSEQYF.

In DNA form, the CDR3 reads TGTGCCAGCAGCTTAGGGGTAGTCCGGGAGACCCAGTACTTC. Residues: CASSLGVVRETQYF. The rearrangement joins TRBV11-2 to TRBJ2-5; D is unclear. The germline gives CDR1 SGHAT, CDR2 FQNNGV. The V end lost 1 base, the J end lost 5 bases, and 11 bases lay between the germline ends. The CDR3 runs to 14 residues.

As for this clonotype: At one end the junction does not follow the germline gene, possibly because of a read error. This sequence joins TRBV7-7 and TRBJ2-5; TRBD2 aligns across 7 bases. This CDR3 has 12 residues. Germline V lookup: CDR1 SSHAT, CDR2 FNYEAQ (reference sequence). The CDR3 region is CASSGLEETQYF. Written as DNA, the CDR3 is TGTGCTAGCAGCGGACTAGAAGAGACCCAGTACTTC.

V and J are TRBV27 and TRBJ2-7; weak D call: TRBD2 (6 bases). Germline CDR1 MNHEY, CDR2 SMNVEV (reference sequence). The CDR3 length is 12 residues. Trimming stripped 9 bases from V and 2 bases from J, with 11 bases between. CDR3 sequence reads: CASPGDPYEQYF. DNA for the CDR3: TGTGCCAGTCCGGGGGACCCCTACGAGCAGTACTTC.